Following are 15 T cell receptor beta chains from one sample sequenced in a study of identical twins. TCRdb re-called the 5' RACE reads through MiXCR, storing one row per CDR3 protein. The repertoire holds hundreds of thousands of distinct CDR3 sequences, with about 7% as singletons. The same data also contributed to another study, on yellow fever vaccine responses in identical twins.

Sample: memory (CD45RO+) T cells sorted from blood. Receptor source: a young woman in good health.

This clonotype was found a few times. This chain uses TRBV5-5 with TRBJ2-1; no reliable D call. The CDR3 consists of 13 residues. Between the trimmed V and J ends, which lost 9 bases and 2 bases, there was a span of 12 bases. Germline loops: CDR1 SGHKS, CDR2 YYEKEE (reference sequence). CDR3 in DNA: TGTGCCACCCATACCGGACCCTACAATGAGCAGTTCTTC. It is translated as CATHTGPYNEQFF.

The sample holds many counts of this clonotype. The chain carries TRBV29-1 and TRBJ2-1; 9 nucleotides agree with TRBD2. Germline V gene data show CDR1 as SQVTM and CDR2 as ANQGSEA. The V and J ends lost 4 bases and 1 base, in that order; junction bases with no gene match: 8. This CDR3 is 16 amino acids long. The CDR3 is CSVAGLGLASYNEQFF. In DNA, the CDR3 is TGCAGCGTTGCGGGCTTAGGACTAGCGTCCTACAATGAGCAGTTCTTC.

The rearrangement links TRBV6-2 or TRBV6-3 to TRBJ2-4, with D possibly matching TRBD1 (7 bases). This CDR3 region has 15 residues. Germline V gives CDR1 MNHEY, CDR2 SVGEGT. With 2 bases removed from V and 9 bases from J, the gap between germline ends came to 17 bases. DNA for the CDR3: TGTGCCAGCAGTTACAATGGCAGGGGGGTAAGCATTCAGTACTTC. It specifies CASSYNGRGVSIQYF.

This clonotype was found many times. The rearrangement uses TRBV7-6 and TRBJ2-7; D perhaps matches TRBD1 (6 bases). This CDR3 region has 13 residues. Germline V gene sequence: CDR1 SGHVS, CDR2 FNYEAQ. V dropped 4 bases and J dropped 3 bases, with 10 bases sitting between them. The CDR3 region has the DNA TGTGCCAGCAGCTGGGAACAGGGCTACGAGCAGTACTTC. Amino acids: CASSWEQGYEQYF. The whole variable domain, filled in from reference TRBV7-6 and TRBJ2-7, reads GAGVSQSPRYKVTKRGQDVALRCDPISGHVSLYWYRQALGQGPEFLTYFNYEAQQDKSGLPNDRFSAERPEGSISTLTIQRTEQRDSAMYRCASSWEQGYEQYFGPGTRLTVT.

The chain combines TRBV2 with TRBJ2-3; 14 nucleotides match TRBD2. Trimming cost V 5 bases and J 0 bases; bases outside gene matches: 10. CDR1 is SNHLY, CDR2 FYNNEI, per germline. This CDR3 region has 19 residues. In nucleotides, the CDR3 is TGTGCCAGCAGTTTTGTTGGGACTAGCGGGGGCCCTAGCACAGATACGCAGTATTTT. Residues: CASSFVGTSGGPSTDTQYF.

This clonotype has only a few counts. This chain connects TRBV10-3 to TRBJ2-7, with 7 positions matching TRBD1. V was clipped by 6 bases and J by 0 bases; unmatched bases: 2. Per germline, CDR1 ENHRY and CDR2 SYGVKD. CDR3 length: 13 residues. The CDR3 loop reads CAISDRDSYEQYF. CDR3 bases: TGTGCCATCAGCGACAGGGACTCCTACGAGCAGTACTTC.

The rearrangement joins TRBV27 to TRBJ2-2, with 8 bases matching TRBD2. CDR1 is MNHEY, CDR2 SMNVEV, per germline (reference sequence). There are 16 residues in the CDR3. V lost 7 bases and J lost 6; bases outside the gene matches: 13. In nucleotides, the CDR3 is TGTGCCAGCAAGGCAGCGGGAGAACTAGGGGCCGGGGAGCTGTTTTTT. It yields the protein CASKAAGELGAGELFF.

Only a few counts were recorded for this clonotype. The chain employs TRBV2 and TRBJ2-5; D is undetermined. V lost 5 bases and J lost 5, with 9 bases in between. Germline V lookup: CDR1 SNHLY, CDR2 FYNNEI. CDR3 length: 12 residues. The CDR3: CASSYRPETQYF. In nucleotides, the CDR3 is TGTGCCAGCAGTTATCGGCCCGAGACCCAGTACTTC.

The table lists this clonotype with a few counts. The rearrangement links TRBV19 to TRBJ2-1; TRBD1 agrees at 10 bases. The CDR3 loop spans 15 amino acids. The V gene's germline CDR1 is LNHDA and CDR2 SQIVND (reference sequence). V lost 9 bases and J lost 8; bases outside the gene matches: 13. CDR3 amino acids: CASAETGTGVDEQFF. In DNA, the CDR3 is TGTGCCAGCGCCGAGACCGGGACAGGGGTCGATGAGCAGTTCTTC.

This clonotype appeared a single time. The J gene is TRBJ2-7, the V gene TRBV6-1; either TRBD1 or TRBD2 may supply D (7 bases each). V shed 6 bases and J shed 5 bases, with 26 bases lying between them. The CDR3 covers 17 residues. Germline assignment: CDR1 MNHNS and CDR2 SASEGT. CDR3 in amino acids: CASSPQGGFDKFHEQYF. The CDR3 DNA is TGTGCCAGCAGCCCCCAGGGGGGGTTTGATAAGTTTCACGAGCAGTACTTC.

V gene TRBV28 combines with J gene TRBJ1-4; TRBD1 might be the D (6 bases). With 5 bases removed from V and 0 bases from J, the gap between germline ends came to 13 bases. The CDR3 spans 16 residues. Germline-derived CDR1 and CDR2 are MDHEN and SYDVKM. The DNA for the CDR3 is TGTGCCAGCAGTCCCGCGGGACACGCAACTAATGAAAAACTGTTTTTT. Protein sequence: CASSPAGHATNEKLFF.

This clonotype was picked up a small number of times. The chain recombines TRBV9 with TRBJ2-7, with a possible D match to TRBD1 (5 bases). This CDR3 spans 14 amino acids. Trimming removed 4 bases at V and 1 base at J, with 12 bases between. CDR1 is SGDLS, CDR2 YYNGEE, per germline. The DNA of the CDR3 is TGTGCCAGCAGCCCACGACAGCCGTCCTACGAGCAGTACTTC. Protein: CASSPRQPSYEQYF. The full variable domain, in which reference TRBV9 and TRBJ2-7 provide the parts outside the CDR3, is DSGVTQTPKHLITATGQRVTLRCSPRSGDLSVYWYQQSLDQGLQFLIQYYNGEERAKGNILERFSAQQFPDLHSELNLSSLELGDSALYFCASSPRQPSYEQYFGPGTRLTVT.

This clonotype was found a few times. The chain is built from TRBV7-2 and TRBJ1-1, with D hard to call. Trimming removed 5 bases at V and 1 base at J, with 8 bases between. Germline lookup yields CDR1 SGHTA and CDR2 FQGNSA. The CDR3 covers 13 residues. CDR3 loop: CASSPLTNTEAFF. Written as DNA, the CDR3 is TGTGCCAGCAGCCCGTTGACGAACACTGAAGCTTTCTTT.

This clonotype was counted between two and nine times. CDR3 nucleotides: TGTGCCAGTCAAGGAGGGGTAGCGGGAGGTAGCAATGAGCAGTTCTTC. This codes for CASQGGVAGGSNEQFF. This chain links TRBV12-3 or TRBV12-4 with TRBJ2-1; TRBD2 aligns across 10 bases. V was pared by 9 bases and J by 6 bases, with 14 bases of the junction left unmatched. The CDR3 length is 16 residues.

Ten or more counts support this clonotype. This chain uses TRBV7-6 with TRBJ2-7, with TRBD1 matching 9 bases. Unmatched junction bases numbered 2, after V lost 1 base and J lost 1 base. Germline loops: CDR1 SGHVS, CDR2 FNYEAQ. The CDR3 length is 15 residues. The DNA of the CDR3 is TGTGCCAGCAGCTTAGACAGGGGGCCATCCTACGAGCAGTACTTC. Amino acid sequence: CASSLDRGPSYEQYF.